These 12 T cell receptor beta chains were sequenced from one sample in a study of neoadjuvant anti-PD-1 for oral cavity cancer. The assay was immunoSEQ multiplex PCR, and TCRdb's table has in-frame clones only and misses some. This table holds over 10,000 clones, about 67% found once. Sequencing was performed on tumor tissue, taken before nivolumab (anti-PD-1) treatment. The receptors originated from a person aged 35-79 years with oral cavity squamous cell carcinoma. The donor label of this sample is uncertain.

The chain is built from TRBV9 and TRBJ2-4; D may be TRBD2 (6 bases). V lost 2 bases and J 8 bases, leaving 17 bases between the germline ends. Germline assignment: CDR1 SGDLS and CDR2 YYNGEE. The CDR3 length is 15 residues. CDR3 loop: CASSVQGLSGDIQYF. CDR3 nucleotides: TGTGCCAGCAGCGTTCAAGGACTATCGGGGGACATTCAGTACTTC.

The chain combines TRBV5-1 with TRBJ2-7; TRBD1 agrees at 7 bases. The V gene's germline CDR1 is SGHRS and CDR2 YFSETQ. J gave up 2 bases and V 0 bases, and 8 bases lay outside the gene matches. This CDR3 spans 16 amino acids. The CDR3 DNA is TGCGCCAGCAGCTTGGCCACCTCCGGGACAGCCTACGAGCAGTACTTC. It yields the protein CASSLATSGTAYEQYF.

CDR3 loop: CASSEEGNTEAFF. DNA for the CDR3: TGTGCCAGCAGTGAAGAAGGGAACACTGAAGCTTTCTTT. The chain recombines TRBV2 with TRBJ1-1, with D unclear. V shed 1 base and J shed 1 base, with 4 bases lying between them. The CDR3 totals 13 residues. Germline lookup yields CDR1 SNHLY and CDR2 FYNNEI.

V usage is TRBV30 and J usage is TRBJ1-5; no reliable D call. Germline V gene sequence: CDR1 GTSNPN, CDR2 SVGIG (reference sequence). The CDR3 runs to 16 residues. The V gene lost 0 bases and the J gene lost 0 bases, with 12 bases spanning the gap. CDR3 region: CAWSVPWGTSNQPQHF. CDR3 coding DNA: TGTGCCTGGAGTGTACCATGGGGAACTAGCAATCAGCCCCAGCATTTT.

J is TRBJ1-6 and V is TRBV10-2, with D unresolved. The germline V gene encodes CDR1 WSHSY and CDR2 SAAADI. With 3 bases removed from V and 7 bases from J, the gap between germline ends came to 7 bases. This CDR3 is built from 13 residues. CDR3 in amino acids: CASSDRVNSPLHF. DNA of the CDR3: TGCGCCAGCAGTGATCGTGTGAATTCACCCCTCCACTTT.

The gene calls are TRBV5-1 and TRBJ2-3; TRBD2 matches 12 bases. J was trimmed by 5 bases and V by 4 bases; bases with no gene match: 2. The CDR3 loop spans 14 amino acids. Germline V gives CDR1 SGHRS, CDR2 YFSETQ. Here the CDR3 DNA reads TGCGCCAGCAGCCTAGCGGGAGGGTTAGATACGCAGTATTTT. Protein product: CASSLAGGLDTQYF.

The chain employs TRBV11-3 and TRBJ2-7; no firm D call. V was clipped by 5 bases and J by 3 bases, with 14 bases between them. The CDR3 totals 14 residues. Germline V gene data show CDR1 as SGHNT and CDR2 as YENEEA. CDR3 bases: TGTGCCAGCAGCCTCAGACACCCGGGCTACGAGCAGTACTTC. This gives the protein CASSLRHPGYEQYF.

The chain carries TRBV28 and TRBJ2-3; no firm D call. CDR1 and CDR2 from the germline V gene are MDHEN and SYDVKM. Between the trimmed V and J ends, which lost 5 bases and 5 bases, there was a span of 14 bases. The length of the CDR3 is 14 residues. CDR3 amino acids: CASSPPGRVDTQYF. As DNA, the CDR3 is TGTGCCAGCAGTCCTCCGGGTCGGGTAGATACGCAGTATTTT.

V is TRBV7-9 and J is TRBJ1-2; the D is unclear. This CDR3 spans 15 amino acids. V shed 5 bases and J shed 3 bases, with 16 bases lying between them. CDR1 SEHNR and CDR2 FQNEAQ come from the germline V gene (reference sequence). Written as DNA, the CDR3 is TGTGCCAGCAGCCACGACCTCGGGGTAGACTATGGCTACACCTTC. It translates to CASSHDLGVDYGYTF. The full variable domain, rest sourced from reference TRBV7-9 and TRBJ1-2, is DTGVSQNPRHKITKRGQNVTFRCDPISEHNRLYWYRQTLGQGPEFLTYFQNEAQLEKSRLLSDRFSAERPKGSFSTLEIQRTEQGDSAMYLCASSHDLGVDYGYTFGSGTRLTVV.

The chain's CDR3 is CAWSVTNQQFF. The CDR3 nucleotides are TGTGCCTGGAGTGTTACTAACCAGCAGTTCTTC. V is TRBV30 and J is TRBJ2-1; D not resolved. V was trimmed by 0 bases and J by 11 bases, leaving 8 bases between them. The germline CDR1 and CDR2 sequences are GTSNPN and SVGIG (reference sequence). The CDR3 sequence is 11 residues long.

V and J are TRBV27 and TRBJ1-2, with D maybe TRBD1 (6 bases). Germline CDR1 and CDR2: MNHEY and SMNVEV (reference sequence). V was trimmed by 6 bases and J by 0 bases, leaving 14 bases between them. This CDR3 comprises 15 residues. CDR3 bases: TGTGCCAGCAGCAGGGGCGACAGCCCTAACTATGGCTACACCTTC. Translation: CASSRGDSPNYGYTF.

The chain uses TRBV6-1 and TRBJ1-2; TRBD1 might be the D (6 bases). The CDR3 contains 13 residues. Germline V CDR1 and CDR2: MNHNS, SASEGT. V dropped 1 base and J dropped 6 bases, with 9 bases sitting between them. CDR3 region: CASSEESGDGYTF. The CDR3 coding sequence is TGTGCCAGCAGTGAAGAGTCAGGGGATGGCTACACCTTC.